This TCR beta chain was observed in a study of OX40 agonist ivuxolimab in advanced cancers. At the level of the study: Checkpoint inhibitors had been given previously to over 30% of patients. Regarding the study as a whole: Compared with CD4+, CD8+ T cells on average had more expanded clones. Nonresponders included some who also had low normalized T-cell clonal expansion.

Assay used: immunoSEQ multiplex PCR; TCRdb lists only in-frame clones, some missing. The sample carries some 49,000 clones, about 88% recorded once. To note about this clone: Antigen unknown.

This CDR3 contains 15 residues. V gave up 2 bases and J gave up 12 bases; unmatched junction bases: 10. Germline CDR1 and CDR2: SGHTA and FQGTGA. The receptor comes from an adult with an advanced solid tumor such as melanoma, head and neck, liver or kidney cancer. The chain joins TRBV7-3 to TRBJ2-5; TRBD2 agrees at 12 bases. The material was CD4+ or CD8+ T cells sorted from blood, obtained in a trial of the OX40 agonist ivuxolimab. The CDR3, as DNA: TGTGCCAGCAGCTTATTATCTCGACTAGCGGGAGCCGAGTACTTC. It yields the protein CASSLLSRLAGAEYF.